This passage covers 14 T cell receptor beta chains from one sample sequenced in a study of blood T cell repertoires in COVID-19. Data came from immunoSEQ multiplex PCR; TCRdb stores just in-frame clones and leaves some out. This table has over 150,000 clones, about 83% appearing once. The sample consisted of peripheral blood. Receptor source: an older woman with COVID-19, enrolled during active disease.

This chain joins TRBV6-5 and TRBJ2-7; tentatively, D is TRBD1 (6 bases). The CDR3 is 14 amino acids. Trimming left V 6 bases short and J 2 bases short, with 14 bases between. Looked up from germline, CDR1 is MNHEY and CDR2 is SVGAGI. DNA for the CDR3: TGTGCCAGCAGATTCACCCGGACAGCCTACGAGCAGTACTTC. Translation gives CASRFTRTAYEQYF.

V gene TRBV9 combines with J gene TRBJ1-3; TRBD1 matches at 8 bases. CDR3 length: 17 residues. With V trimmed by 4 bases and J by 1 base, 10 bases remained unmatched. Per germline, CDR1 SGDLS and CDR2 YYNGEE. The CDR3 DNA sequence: TGTGCCAGCAGCCCCGGCAGGGACAGGAGATCTGGAAACACCATATATTTT. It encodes CASSPGRDRRSGNTIYF.

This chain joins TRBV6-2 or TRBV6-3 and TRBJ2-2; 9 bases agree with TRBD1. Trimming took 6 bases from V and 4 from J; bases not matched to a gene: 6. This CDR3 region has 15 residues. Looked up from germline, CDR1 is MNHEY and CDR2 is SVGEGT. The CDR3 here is CASSRTGAGTGELFF. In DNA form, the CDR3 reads TGTGCCAGCAGCCGGACAGGGGCTGGCACCGGGGAGCTGTTTTTT.

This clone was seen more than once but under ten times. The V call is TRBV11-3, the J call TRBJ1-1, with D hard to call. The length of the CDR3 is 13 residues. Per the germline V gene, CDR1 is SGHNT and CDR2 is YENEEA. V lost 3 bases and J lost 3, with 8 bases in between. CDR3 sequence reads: CASSFKADTEAFF. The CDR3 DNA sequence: TGTGCCAGCAGCTTCAAGGCGGACACTGAAGCTTTCTTT.

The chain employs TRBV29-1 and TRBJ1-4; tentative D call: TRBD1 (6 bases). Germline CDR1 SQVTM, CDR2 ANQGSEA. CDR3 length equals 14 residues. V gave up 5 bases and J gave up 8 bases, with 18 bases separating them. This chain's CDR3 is CSVPGTPGQEKLFF. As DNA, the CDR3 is TGCAGCGTTCCCGGGACACCCGGGCAGGAAAAACTGTTTTTT.

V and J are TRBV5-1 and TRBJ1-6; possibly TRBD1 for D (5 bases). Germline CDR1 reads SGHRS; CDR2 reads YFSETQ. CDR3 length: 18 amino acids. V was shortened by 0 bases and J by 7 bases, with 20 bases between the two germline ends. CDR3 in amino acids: CASSLGRGDGRVNSPLHF. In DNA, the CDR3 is TGCGCCAGCAGCTTGGGTAGAGGGGACGGGAGGGTAAATTCACCCCTCCACTTT.

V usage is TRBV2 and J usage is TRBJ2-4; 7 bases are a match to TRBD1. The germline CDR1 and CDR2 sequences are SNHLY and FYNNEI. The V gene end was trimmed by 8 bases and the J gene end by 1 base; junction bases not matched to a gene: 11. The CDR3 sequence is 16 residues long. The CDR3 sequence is CASPENKGAAKNIQYF. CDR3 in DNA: TGTGCCAGCCCTGAGAATAAGGGGGCGGCCAAAAACATTCAGTACTTC.

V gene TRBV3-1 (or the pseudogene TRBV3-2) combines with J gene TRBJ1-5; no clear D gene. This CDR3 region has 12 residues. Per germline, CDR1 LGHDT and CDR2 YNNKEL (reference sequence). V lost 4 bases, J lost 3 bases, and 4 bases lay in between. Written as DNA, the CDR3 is TGTGCCAGCAGCCTCCTCAATCAGCCCCAGCATTTT. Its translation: CASSLLNQPQHF.

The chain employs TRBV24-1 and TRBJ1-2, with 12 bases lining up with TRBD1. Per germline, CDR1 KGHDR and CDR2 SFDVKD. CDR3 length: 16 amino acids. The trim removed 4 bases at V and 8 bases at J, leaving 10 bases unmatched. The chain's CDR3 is CATSENRDRGPRGYTF. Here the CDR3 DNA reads TGTGCCACCAGTGAAAACCGGGACAGGGGGCCTAGGGGCTACACCTTC.

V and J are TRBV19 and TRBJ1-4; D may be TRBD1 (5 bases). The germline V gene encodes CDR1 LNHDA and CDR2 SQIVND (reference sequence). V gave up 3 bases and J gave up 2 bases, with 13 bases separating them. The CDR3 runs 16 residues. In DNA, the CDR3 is TGTGCCAGTAGTATCGGGGCCGGGAGGACTAATGAAAAACTGTTTTTT. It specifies CASSIGAGRTNEKLFF.

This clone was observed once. CDR3 in amino acids: CASSWGDRGADTQYF. DNA for the CDR3: TGCGCCAGCAGCTGGGGGGACAGGGGAGCAGATACGCAGTATTTT. The chain combines TRBV5-1 with TRBJ2-3, with TRBD1 matching 10 bases. The junction had 5 bases not matched to a gene; V was cut back by 3 bases and J by 4 bases. Germline V gene lookup returns CDR1 SGHRS and CDR2 YFSETQ. CDR3 length: 15 residues.

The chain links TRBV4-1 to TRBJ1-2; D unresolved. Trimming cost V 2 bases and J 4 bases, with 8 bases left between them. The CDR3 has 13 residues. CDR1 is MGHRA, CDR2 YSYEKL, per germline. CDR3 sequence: CASSQNPGYGYTF. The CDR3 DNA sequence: TGCGCCAGCAGCCAAAATCCAGGCTATGGCTACACCTTC.

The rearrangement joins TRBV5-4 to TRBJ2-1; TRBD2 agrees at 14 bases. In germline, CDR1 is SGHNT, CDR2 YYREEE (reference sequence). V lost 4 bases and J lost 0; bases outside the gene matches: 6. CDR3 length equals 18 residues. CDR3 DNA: TGTGCCAGCAGCACCCGGACTAGCGGGAGGCGCTCCTACAATGAGCAGTTCTTC. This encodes CASSTRTSGRRSYNEQFF.

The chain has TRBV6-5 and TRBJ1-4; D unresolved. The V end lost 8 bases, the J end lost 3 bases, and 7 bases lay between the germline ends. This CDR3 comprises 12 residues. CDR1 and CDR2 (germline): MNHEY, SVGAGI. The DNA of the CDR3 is TGTGCCAGCTCTCGGGCTAATGAAAAACTGTTTTTT. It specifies CASSRANEKLFF.